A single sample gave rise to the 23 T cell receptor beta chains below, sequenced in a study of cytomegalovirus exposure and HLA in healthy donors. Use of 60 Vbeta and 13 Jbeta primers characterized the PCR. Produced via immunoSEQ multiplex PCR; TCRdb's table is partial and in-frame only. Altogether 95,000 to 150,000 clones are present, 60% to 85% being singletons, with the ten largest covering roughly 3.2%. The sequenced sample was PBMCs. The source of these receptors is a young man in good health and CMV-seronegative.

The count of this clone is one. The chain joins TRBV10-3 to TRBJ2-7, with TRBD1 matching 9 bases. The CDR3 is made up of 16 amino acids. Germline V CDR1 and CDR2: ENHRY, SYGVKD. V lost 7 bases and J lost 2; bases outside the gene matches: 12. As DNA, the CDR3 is TGTGCCATCACATCGGCTGGGACAGGGTTTACCTACGAGCAGTACTTC. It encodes CAITSAGTGFTYEQYF.

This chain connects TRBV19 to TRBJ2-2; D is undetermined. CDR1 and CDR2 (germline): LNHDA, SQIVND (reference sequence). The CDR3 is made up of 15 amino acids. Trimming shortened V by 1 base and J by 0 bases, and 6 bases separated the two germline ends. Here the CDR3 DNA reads TGTGCCAGTAGTATAGGGCAGACGAACACCGGGGAGCTGTTTTTT. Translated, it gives CASSIGQTNTGELFF.

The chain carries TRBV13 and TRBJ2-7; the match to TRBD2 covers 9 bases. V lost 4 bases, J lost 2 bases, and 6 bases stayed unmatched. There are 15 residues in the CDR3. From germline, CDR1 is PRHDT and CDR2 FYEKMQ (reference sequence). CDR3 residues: CASSSRIAGAYEQYF. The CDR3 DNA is TGTGCCAGCAGCTCCAGGATAGCGGGAGCCTACGAGCAGTACTTC.

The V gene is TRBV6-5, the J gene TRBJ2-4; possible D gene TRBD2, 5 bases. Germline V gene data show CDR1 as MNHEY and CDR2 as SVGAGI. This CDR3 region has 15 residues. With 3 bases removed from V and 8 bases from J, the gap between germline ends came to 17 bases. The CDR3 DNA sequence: TGTGCCAGCAGTTATCGCGGGCTTACCGGGGACATTCAGTACTTC. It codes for CASSYRGLTGDIQYF.

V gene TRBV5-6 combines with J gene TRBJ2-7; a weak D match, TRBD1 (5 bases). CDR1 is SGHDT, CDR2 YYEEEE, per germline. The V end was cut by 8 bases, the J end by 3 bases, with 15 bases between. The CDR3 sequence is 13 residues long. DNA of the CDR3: TGTGCCAGTAAACAGGACGATCACTACGAGCAGTACTTC. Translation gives CASKQDDHYEQYF.

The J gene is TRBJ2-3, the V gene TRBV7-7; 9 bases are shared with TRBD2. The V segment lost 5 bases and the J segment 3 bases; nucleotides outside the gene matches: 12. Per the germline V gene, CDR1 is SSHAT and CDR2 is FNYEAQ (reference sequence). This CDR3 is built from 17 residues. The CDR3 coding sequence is TGTGCCAGCAGCCCCGGGAGGGTAGCGGGAGTTACAGATACGCAGTATTTT. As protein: CASSPGRVAGVTDTQYF.

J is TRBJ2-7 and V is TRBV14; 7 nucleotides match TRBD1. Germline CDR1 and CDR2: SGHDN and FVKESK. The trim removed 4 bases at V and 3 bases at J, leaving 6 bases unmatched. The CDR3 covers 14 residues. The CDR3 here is CASSPGQIYYEQYF. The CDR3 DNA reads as TGTGCCAGCAGCCCGGGACAGATCTACTACGAGCAGTACTTC. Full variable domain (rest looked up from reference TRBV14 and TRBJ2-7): EAGVTQFPSHSVIEKGQTVTLRCDPISGHDNLYWYRRVMGKEIKFLLHFVKESKQDESGMPNNRFLAERTGGTYSTLKVQPAELEDSGVYFCASSPGQIYYEQYFGPGTRLTVT.

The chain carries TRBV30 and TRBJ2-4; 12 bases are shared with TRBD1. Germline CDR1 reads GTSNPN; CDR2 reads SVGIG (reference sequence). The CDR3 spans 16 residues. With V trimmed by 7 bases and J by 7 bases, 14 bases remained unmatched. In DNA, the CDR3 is TGTGCCTCGACTCCGGGACAGGGGGCCAATTTGAACATTCAGTACTTC. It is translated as CASTPGQGANLNIQYF.

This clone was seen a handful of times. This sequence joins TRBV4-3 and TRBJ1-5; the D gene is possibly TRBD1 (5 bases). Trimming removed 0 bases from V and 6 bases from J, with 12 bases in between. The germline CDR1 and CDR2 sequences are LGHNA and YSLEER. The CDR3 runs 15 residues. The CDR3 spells CASSQDPGGAQPQHF. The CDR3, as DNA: TGCGCCAGCAGCCAAGATCCCGGGGGAGCTCAGCCCCAGCATTTT.

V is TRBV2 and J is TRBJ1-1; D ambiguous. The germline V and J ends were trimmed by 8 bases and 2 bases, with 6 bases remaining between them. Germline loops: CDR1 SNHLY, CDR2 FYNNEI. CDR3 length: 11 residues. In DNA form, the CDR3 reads TGTGCCAGCGCAGGAAACACTGAAGCTTTCTTT. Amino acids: CASAGNTEAFF.

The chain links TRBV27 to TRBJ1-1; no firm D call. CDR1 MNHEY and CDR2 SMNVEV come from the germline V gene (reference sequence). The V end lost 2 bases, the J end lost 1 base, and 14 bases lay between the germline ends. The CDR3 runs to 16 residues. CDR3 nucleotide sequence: TGTGCCAGCAGTTTACAACCAGGCTTTGGGAACACTGAAGCTTTCTTT. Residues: CASSLQPGFGNTEAFF.

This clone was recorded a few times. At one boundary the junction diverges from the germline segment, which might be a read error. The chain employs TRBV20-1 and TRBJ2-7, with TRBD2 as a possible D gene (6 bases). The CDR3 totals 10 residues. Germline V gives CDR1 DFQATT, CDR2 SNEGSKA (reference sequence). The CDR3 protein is CSAPWASVPF. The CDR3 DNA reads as TGCAGTGCTCCTTGGGCTAGCGTTCCCTTC.

In nucleotides, the CDR3 is TGTGCCAGCAGTTACTCAGGGGGCGACCAGCCCCAGCATTTT. It yields the protein CASSYSGGDQPQHF. This chain connects TRBV6-5 to TRBJ1-5, with 7 bases lining up with TRBD1. Germline CDR1 MNHEY, CDR2 SVGAGI. This CDR3 spans 14 amino acids. The V gene end was trimmed by 0 bases and the J gene end by 7 bases; junction bases not matched to a gene: 3.

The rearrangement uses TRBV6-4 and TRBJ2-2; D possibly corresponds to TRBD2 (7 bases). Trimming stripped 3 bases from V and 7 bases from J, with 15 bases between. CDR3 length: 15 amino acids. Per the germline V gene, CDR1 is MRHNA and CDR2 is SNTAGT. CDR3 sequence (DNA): TGTGCCAGCAGTGATTACACGGGGGGCCACGGGGAGCTGTTTTTT. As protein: CASSDYTGGHGELFF.

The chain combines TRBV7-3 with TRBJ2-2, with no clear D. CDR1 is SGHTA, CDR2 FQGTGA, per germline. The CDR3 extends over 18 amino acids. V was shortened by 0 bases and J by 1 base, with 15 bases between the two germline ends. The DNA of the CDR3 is TGTGCCAGCAGCTTAACGTGGAGCAGCAACGGGAACACCGGGGAGCTGTTTTTT. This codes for CASSLTWSSNGNTGELFF.

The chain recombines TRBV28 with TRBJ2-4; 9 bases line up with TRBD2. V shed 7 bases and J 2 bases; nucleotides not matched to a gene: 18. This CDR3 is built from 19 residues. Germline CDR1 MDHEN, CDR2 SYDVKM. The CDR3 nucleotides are TGTGCCAGCACCCCACGGGCTAGCGGGAATAGAGGTACCAAAAACATTCAGTACTTC. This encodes CASTPRASGNRGTKNIQYF.

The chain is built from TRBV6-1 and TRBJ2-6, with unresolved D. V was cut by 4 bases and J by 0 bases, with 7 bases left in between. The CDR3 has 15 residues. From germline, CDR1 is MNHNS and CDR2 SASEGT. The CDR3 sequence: CASSGQNSGANVLTF. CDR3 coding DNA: TGTGCCAGCAGTGGACAAAACTCTGGGGCCAACGTCCTGACTTTC.

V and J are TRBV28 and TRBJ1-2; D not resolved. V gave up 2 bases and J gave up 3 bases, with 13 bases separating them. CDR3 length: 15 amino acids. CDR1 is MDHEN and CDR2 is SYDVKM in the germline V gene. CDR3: CASSLPGKSDYGYTF. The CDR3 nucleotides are TGTGCCAGCAGTTTACCGGGAAAATCGGACTATGGCTACACCTTC.

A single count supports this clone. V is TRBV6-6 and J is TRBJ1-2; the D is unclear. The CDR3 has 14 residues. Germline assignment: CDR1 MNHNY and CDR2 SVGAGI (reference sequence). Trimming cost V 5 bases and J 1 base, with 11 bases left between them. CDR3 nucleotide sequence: TGTGCCAGCAGTCACGACGGGTATAACTATGGCTACACCTTC. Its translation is CASSHDGYNYGYTF.

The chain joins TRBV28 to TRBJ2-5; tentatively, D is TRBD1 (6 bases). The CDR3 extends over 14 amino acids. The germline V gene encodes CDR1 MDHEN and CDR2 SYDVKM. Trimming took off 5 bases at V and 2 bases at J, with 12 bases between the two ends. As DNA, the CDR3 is TGTGCCAGCAGTCAGGGGATTTGGCAAGAGACCCAGTACTTC. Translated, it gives CASSQGIWQETQYF.

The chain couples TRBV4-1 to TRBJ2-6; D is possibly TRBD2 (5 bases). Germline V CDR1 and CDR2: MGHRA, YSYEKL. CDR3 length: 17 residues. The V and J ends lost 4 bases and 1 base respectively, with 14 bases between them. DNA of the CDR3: TGCGCCAGCAGCCCTTTTGTGGGCGGGTCTGGGGCCAACGTCCTGACTTTC. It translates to CASSPFVGGSGANVLTF.

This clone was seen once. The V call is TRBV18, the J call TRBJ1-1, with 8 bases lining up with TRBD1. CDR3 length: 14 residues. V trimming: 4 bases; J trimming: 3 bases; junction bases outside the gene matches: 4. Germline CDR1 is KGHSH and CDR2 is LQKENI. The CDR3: CASSLMDRDTEAFF. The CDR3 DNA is TGTGCCAGCTCACTAATGGACAGGGACACTGAAGCTTTCTTT.

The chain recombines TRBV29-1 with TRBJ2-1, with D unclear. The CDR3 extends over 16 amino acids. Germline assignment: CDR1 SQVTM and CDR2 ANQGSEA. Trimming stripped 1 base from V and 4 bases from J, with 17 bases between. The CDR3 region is CSVEGRPRSRYNEQFF. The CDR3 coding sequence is TGCAGCGTTGAAGGTAGGCCGCGGAGCCGTTACAATGAGCAGTTCTTC.